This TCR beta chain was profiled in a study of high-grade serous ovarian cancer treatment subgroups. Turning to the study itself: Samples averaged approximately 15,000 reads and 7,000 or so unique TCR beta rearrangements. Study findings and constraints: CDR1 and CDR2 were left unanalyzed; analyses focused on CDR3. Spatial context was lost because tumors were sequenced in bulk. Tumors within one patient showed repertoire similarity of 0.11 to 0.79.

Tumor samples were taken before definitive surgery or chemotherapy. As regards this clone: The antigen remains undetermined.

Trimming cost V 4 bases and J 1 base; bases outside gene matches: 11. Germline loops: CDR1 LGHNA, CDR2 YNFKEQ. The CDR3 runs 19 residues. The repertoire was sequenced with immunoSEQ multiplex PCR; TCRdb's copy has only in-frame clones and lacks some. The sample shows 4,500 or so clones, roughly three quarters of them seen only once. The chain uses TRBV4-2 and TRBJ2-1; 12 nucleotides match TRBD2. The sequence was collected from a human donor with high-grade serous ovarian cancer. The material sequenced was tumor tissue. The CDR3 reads CASSPDRLAGAGSYNEQFF. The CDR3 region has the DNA TGTGCCAGCAGCCCAGACCGACTAGCGGGAGCTGGATCCTACAATGAGCAGTTCTTC.